The 12 T cell receptor beta chains in this list originate from one sample, sequenced in a study of T cell changes during pregnancy in multiple sclerosis. Sequenced by immunoSEQ multiplex PCR; TCRdb stores in-frame clones only, minus some. Found here are some 44,000 clones, roughly 90% of them singletons; the top ten hold roughly 0.72%. The source was CD4+ T cells from peripheral blood mononuclear cells, collected before pregnancy. The receptors here all came from a female donor with multiple sclerosis, enrolled in a pregnancy study.

The chain employs TRBV6-5 and TRBJ2-2; maybe TRBD1 (5 bases). The CDR3 length is 16 residues. Germline V gene data show CDR1 as MNHEY and CDR2 as SVGAGI. V lost 2 bases and J lost 2, with 12 bases in between. The CDR3 sequence: CASSYESGRNTGELFF. The CDR3 nucleotides are TGTGCCAGCAGTTACGAGTCAGGGCGCAACACCGGGGAGCTGTTTTTT.

This clone was picked up one time. The J gene is TRBJ1-4, the V gene TRBV28; 7 nucleotides match TRBD1. This CDR3 region has 20 residues. CDR1 is MDHEN, CDR2 SYDVKM, per germline. The V gene end was trimmed by 3 bases and the J gene end by 0 bases; junction bases not matched to a gene: 16. The CDR3 sequence is CASSFPSPGQDIATNEKLFF. CDR3 DNA sequence: TGTGCCAGCAGTTTTCCCTCTCCCGGACAGGACATTGCAACTAATGAAAAACTGTTTTTT.

This rearrangement joins TRBV7-2 to TRBJ2-1; a weak D match, TRBD1 (5 bases). Trimming pared 2 bases from V and 2 bases from J, leaving 16 bases between. Germline CDR1 reads SGHTA; CDR2 reads FQGNSA. The CDR3 runs 17 residues. CDR3 bases: TGTGCCAGCAGCTTACCGTTTGGGGCGGTAGCCTACAATGAGCAGTTCTTC. Its protein is CASSLPFGAVAYNEQFF. Full variable domain (remainder filled in from reference TRBV7-2 and TRBJ2-1): GAGVSQSPSNKVTEKGKDVELRCDPISGHTALYWYRQSLGQGLEFLIYFQGNSAPDKSGLPSDRFSAERTGGSVSTLTIQRTQQEDSAVYLCASSLPFGAVAYNEQFFGPGTRLTVL.

The V gene is TRBV15, the J gene TRBJ2-3; tentative D call: TRBD2 (7 bases). V lost 1 base, J lost 11 bases, and 19 bases lay in between. There are 15 residues in the CDR3. Germline lookup yields CDR1 LNHNV and CDR2 YYDKDF (reference sequence). CDR3 sequence: CATSRGGGLVKGQYF. For the CDR3, the DNA is TGTGCCACCAGCAGAGGGGGGGGCCTGGTGAAAGGGCAGTATTTT.

V is TRBV2 and J is TRBJ2-7, with D perhaps TRBD2 (6 bases). The CDR3 has 16 residues. Trimming pared 5 bases from V and 3 bases from J, leaving 20 bases between. Germline V gene data show CDR1 as SNHLY and CDR2 as FYNNEI. CDR3 amino acids: CASSRREAGRDYEQYF. CDR3 sequence (DNA): TGTGCCAGCAGTCGAAGGGAGGCAGGTAGAGACTACGAGCAGTACTTC.

V gene TRBV6-6 combines with J gene TRBJ2-7; 7 bases align to TRBD2. The CDR3 is 14 residues long. Germline values: CDR1 MNHNY, CDR2 SVGAGI (reference sequence). V shed 6 bases and J 5 bases; nucleotides not matched to a gene: 10. The CDR3 DNA sequence: TGTGCCAGCAGCCCTACCAGCGGGACCAACGAGCAGTACTTC. Protein sequence: CASSPTSGTNEQYF.

The chain employs TRBV6-5 and TRBJ1-2; D ambiguous. The length of the CDR3 is 13 residues. V was shortened by 3 bases and J by 4 bases, with 9 bases between the two germline ends. CDR1 and CDR2 (germline): MNHEY, SVGAGI. CDR3 sequence reads: CASSYHISYGYTF. CDR3 DNA: TGTGCCAGCAGTTATCACATCTCCTATGGCTACACCTTC.

The chain links TRBV4-2 to TRBJ2-2; 9 bases match TRBD1. Looked up from germline, CDR1 is LGHNA and CDR2 is YNFKEQ. There are 17 residues in the CDR3. V was clipped by 5 bases and J by 0 bases; unmatched bases: 7. CDR3 DNA: TGTGCCAGCAGCTTCCTAACAGGGGGCCCGAACACCGGGGAGCTGTTTTTT. This sequence encodes CASSFLTGGPNTGELFF.

The CDR3 DNA is TGCGCCAGCAGCATTTTCGGACAGGGTCAAGAGACCCAGTACTTC. As protein: CASSIFGQGQETQYF. The V call is TRBV5-1, the J call TRBJ2-5; TRBD1 matches 8 bases. Germline-derived CDR1 and CDR2 are SGHRS and YFSETQ. With V trimmed by 4 bases and J by 2 bases, 7 bases remained unmatched. This CDR3 comprises 15 residues. The full variable domain, completed using reference TRBV5-1 and TRBJ2-5, is KAGVTQTPRYLIKTRGQQVTLSCSPISGHRSVSWYQQTPGQGLQFLFEYFSETQRNKGNFPGRFSGRQFSNSRSEMNVSTLELGDSALYLCASSIFGQGQETQYFGPGTRLLVL.

This clone was seen just once. This chain uses TRBV9 with TRBJ2-3, with D possibly being TRBD2 (6 bases). Germline V gene sequence: CDR1 SGDLS, CDR2 YYNGEE. This CDR3 has 17 residues. V was clipped by 0 bases and J by 0 bases, with 14 bases between them. In nucleotides, the CDR3 is TGTGCCAGCAGCGTAGTCGGGACTTCCCCTAGCACAGATACGCAGTATTTT. Its translation: CASSVVGTSPSTDTQYF.

This clone was found a few times. The gene calls are TRBV7-2 and TRBJ1-2; 9 bases fit TRBD1. This CDR3 has 15 amino acids. Germline CDR1 SGHTA, CDR2 FQGNSA. The trim removed 5 bases at V and 8 bases at J, leaving 12 bases unmatched. The CDR3 here is CASSPKTGTGMGYTF. In DNA form, the CDR3 reads TGTGCCAGCAGCCCAAAAACCGGGACAGGGATGGGCTACACCTTC.

The chain employs TRBV2 and TRBJ2-1; 9 nucleotides agree with TRBD1. J gave up 8 bases and V 7 bases, and 9 bases lay outside the gene matches. Germline V gene sequence: CDR1 SNHLY, CDR2 FYNNEI. The CDR3 is 14 residues long. CDR3 amino acids: CASKRLTGGDEQFF. The CDR3 coding sequence is TGTGCCAGCAAACGATTGACAGGGGGAGATGAGCAGTTCTTC.